One and the same sample provided the 12 T cell receptor beta chains below, sequenced in a study of Ad26.COV2.S vaccination and SARS-CoV-2 variants. Clones were read by immunoSEQ multiplex PCR, and TCRdb kept only the in-frame ones, dropping some. The sample contains hundreds of thousands of clones, around 90% of which appear only once. Treatment noted: some 20 received Ad26.COV2.S at low or high dose, single or two shots; about 5 received placebo; per-sample allocation not given. The samples were gathered on day 63 after the first injection of vaccine or placebo. The sample here was peripheral blood, taken in a trial of Ad26.COV2.S vaccine versus placebo. The receptors come from a person between 18 and 60 years old who received the Ad26.COV2.S COVID-19 vaccine or a placebo.

V and J are TRBV4-2 and TRBJ2-2, with 11 bases matching TRBD2. The length of the CDR3 is 15 residues. Germline-derived CDR1 and CDR2 are LGHNA and YNFKEQ. The trim removed 0 bases at V and 6 bases at J, leaving 0 bases unmatched. The CDR3 here is CASSQDSGGAGELFF. The CDR3 DNA follows: TGTGCCAGCAGCCAAGATAGCGGGGGGGCCGGGGAGCTGTTTTTT.

This chain uses TRBV5-1 with TRBJ2-7; a possible D gene is TRBD2 (5 bases). V was pared by 1 base and J by 2 bases, with 13 bases between. The length of the CDR3 is 15 residues. Germline-derived CDR1 and CDR2 are SGHRS and YFSETQ. CDR3 DNA: TGCGCCAGCAGCTTGCGCGCGGGTCCAACCTACGAGCAGTACTTC. Protein sequence: CASSLRAGPTYEQYF.

The V call is TRBV19, the J call TRBJ1-4; perhaps TRBD1 as D (5 bases). Germline loops: CDR1 LNHDA, CDR2 SQIVND (reference sequence). Trimming took 5 bases from V and 4 from J, leaving 14 bases between them. This CDR3 spans 15 amino acids. The DNA for the CDR3 is TGTGCCAGTAGTCCCCGGGACGGGGGTAATGAAAAACTGTTTTTT. Its translation is CASSPRDGGNEKLFF. Looking up the rest from reference TRBV19 and TRBJ1-4 gives the full variable domain: DGGITQSPKYLFRKEGQNVTLSCEQNLNHDAMYWYRQDPGQGLRLIYYSQIVNDFQKGDIAEGYSVSREKKESFPLTVTSAQKNPTAFYLCASSPRDGGNEKLFFGSGTQLSVL.

The chain employs TRBV5-1 and TRBJ1-2; no firm D call. CDR3 length: 13 residues. CDR1 SGHRS and CDR2 YFSETQ come from the germline V gene. With 0 bases removed from V and 4 bases from J, the gap between germline ends came to 7 bases. CDR3 bases: TGCGCCAGCAGCTTGGAGGGTGGCTATGGCTACACCTTC. It yields the protein CASSLEGGYGYTF.

The CDR3 sequence: CASSMGTFEAFF. In DNA, the CDR3 is TGTGCCAGTAGTATGGGGACTTTTGAAGCTTTCTTT. The chain links TRBV19 to TRBJ1-1; D perhaps matches TRBD1 (5 bases). Per germline, CDR1 LNHDA and CDR2 SQIVND (reference sequence). The CDR3 contains 12 residues. V was pared by 3 bases and J by 7 bases, with 9 bases between.

The chain combines TRBV27 with TRBJ2-3; TRBD2 might be the D (6 bases). The CDR3 covers 15 residues. V was pared by 6 bases and J by 0 bases, with 13 bases between. The germline V gene encodes CDR1 MNHEY and CDR2 SMNVEV (reference sequence). The DNA for the CDR3 is TGTGCCAGCAGGCAGCGGGCCCAAAGCACAGATACGCAGTATTTT. This translates into CASRQRAQSTDTQYF.

This chain uses TRBV6-6 with TRBJ1-3; D is unclear. CDR3 length: 15 residues. V was cut by 3 bases and J by 0 bases, with 9 bases left in between. Germline-derived CDR1 and CDR2 are MNHNY and SVGAGI (reference sequence). The CDR3 sequence is CASSYNPGSGNTIYF. The CDR3 nucleotides read TGTGCCAGCAGTTATAATCCAGGCTCTGGAAACACCATATATTTT.

This sequence joins TRBV6-5 and TRBJ1-5, with a possible D match to TRBD1 (5 bases). This CDR3 spans 15 amino acids. Germline V CDR1 and CDR2: MNHEY, SVGAGI. V shed 7 bases and J shed 0 bases, with 13 bases lying between them. CDR3 DNA: TGTGCCAGCATAAGGGGAGTTTATAGCAATCAGCCCCAGCATTTT. This gives the protein CASIRGVYSNQPQHF.

CDR3 loop: CASSQGFGQFNQPQHF. The CDR3 DNA is TGTGCCAGCAGCCAAGGGTTCGGGCAGTTCAATCAGCCCCAGCATTTT. The V gene is TRBV4-2, the J gene TRBJ1-5; D gene ambiguous. The germline V and J ends were trimmed by 1 base and 3 bases, with 13 bases remaining between them. There are 16 residues in the CDR3. Germline values: CDR1 LGHNA, CDR2 YNFKEQ.

This clone has a single count. The chain employs TRBV6-5 and TRBJ1-6; weak D call: TRBD1 (5 bases). CDR1 and CDR2 (germline): MNHEY, SVGAGI. The CDR3 runs 15 residues. The V and J ends lost 5 bases and 8 bases respectively, with 16 bases between them. The CDR3 protein is CASSPPQGLHSPLHF. CDR3 in DNA: TGTGCCAGCAGTCCCCCCCAGGGTTTGCATTCACCCCTCCACTTT.

The gene calls are TRBV5-1 and TRBJ2-2; D not resolved. V lost 7 bases and J 0 bases, leaving 7 bases between the germline ends. The CDR3 length is 13 residues. Germline values: CDR1 SGHRS, CDR2 YFSETQ. The CDR3 loop reads CASGSANTGELFF. In DNA form, the CDR3 reads TGCGCCAGCGGGTCAGCGAACACCGGGGAGCTGTTTTTT.

The V gene is TRBV5-6, the J gene TRBJ1-6; D may be TRBD1 (5 bases). V dropped 0 bases and J dropped 0 bases, with 10 bases sitting between them. This CDR3 comprises 17 residues. Germline values: CDR1 SGHDT, CDR2 YYEEEE. This chain's CDR3 is CASSLETGRSYNSPLHF. Written as DNA, the CDR3 is TGTGCCAGCAGCTTGGAAACAGGACGCTCCTATAATTCACCCCTCCACTTT. The full variable domain, completed using reference TRBV5-6 and TRBJ1-6, is DAGVTQSPTHLIKTRGQQVTLRCSPKSGHDTVSWYQQALGQGPQFIFQYYEEEERQRGNFPDRFSGHQFPNYSSELNVNALLLGDSALYLCASSLETGRSYNSPLHFGNGTRLTVT.